These T cell receptor beta chains were read from a single sample in a study of radiotherapy plus CTLA-4 blockade in lung cancer. TCRdb's table, derived via immunoSEQ multiplex PCR, lists solely in-frame clones and lacks some. Counted here are about 110,000 clones, about 85% occurring once; the ten biggest clones make up over 2%. The material was peripheral blood, obtained from a patient treated with radiotherapy plus ipilimumab. The receptors stem from a human donor with non-small cell lung cancer that progressed on radiotherapy plus ipilimumab. Some clones in this sample may be carry-over from other donors' samples. CDR3s include the opening cysteine and the closing phenylalanine or tryptophan. The D gene is left open where the match is weak. Size is stated for part of the rows, as once, few or many counts, or as a class when the clone is expanded.

j_call	v_call	d_call	clone_size	cdr3_aa	cdr3_nt
TRBJ1-4	TRBV29-1	NA	NA	CSVGLDSRHEKLFF	TGCAGCGTTGGGTTGGACAGCCGTCATGAAAAACTGTTTTTT
TRBJ2-1	TRBV5-1	NA	medium-sized	CASSFAQVGDEQFF	TGCGCCAGCAGCTTTGCTCAAGTAGGGGATGAGCAGTTCTTC
TRBJ2-7	TRBV7-9	NA	NA	CASRVGGPVNEQYF	TGTGCCAGCAGAGTAGGGGGGCCGGTAAACGAGCAGTACTTC
TRBJ2-1	TRBV5-6	NA	NA	CASSASVYNEQFF	TGTGCCAGCAGCGCTAGCGTCTACAATGAGCAGTTCTTC
TRBJ2-4	TRBV9	TRBD2	NA	CASSPGTSVVENIQYF	TGTGCCAGCAGCCCGGGGACTAGCGTTGTCGAAAACATTCAGTACTTC
TRBJ1-1	TRBV4-2	TRBD1	NA	CASSQDGPPTGGYTEAFF	TGTGCCAGCAGCCAAGATGGCCCTCCTACAGGGGGCTACACTGAAGCTTTCTTT
TRBJ2-1	TRBV7-2	NA	NA	CASSRTSGSYNEQFF	TGTGCCAGCAGCCGAACCTCAGGCTCCTACAATGAGCAGTTCTTC
TRBJ2-7	TRBV21-1	NA	NA	CASSKLEGRAYEQYF	TGTGCCAGCAGCAAACTAGAAGGTCGCGCCTACGAGCAGTACTTC
TRBJ1-2	TRBV6-6	NA	NA	CASTPSGANYGYTF	TGTGCCAGCACCCCGTCGGGGGCTAACTATGGCTACACCTTC
TRBJ2-3	TRBV27	NA	NA	CATSVAVERTDTQYF	TGTGCCACCTCTGTCGCAGTTGAACGCACAGATACGCAGTATTTT
TRBJ2-7	TRBV11-1	NA	few	CASSLGSGRGDEQYF	TGTGCCAGCAGCTTAGGATCGGGCAGGGGAGACGAGCAGTACTTC
TRBJ1-1	TRBV15	TRBD1	NA	CATTSGQPNTEAFF	TGTGCCACCACCTCGGGACAGCCGAACACTGAAGCTTTCTTT
TRBJ1-6	TRBV30	NA	NA	CAWSVLRGGLSPLHF	TGTGCCTGGAGTGTACTTCGCGGCGGGCTTTCACCCCTCCACTTT
TRBJ1-4	TRBV18	NA	NA	CASSPPYGRLGEKLFF	TGTGCCAGCTCACCACCTTATGGGAGGCTAGGTGAAAAACTGTTTTTT
TRBJ2-7	TRBV5-1	TRBD2	NA	CASSFSPNFGTNYEQYF	TGCGCCAGCAGCTTTTCCCCCAACTTCGGGACTAACTACGAGCAGTACTTC
TRBJ1-1	TRBV19	TRBD1	few	CASSIDRTGQTIEAFF	TGTGCCAGTAGTATAGATAGGACAGGACAGACGATCGAAGCTTTCTTT
TRBJ2-5	TRBV7-7	NA	NA	CASSLGLQETQYF	TGTGCTAGCAGCCTAGGACTTCAAGAGACCCAGTACTTC
TRBJ2-7	TRBV11-2	NA	NA	CASSYRVAGEQYF	TGTGCCAGCAGCTATCGGGTCGCGGGCGAGCAGTACTTC
TRBJ2-6	TRBV5-1	NA	NA	CASSLEAGTGANVLTF	TGCGCCAGCAGCTTGGAGGCGGGGACTGGGGCCAACGTCCTGACTTTC
TRBJ1-5	TRBV5-1	TRBD1	NA	CASSATGGRGQPQHF	TGCGCCAGCAGCGCAACAGGGGGCCGTGGTCAGCCCCAGCATTTT
TRBJ2-1	TRBV11-2	NA	NA	CASRFSGQGYNEQFF	NA
TRBJ2-2	TRBV6-5	NA	once	CASSFGARGTGELFF	TGTGCCAGCAGTTTCGGCGCTAGGGGCACCGGGGAGCTGTTTTTT
TRBJ2-1	TRBV29-1	TRBD2	NA	CSVDKPSGGAKSYNEQFF	TGCAGCGTTGACAAACCTAGCGGGGGGGCCAAATCCTACAATGAGCAGTTCTTC
TRBJ1-2	TRBV5-1	NA	NA	CASSLGGDYGYTF	TGCGCCAGCAGCTTGGGAGGGGACTATGGCTACACCTTC
TRBJ2-7	TRBV27	TRBD1	NA	CASSLSPGTGLRYEQYF	TGTGCCAGCAGTTTATCCCCCGGGACAGGGCTTAGGTACGAGCAGTACTTC
TRBJ1-5	TRBV15	NA	NA	CATSRGLINQPQHF	TGTGCCACCAGCAGGGGGCTAATCAATCAGCCCCAGCATTTT
TRBJ1-2	TRBV5-1	NA	NA	CASNSEGGPGEGYTF	TGCGCCAGCAACTCAGAAGGGGGTCCCGGGGAAGGCTACACCTTC
TRBJ1-6	TRBV6-5	NA	NA	CASSEGVDRGLLHF	TGTGCCAGCAGTGAAGGGGTAGATCGTGGCCTCCTCCACTTT
TRBJ1-1	TRBV7-3	NA	NA	CASSSGVSTEAFF	TGTGCCAGCAGCTCAGGGGTTAGCACTGAAGCTTTCTTT
TRBJ1-2	TRBV2	TRBD1	NA	CASNSPDRGPFYGYTF	TGTGCCAGCAACTCCCCGGACAGGGGGCCTTTCTATGGCTACACCTTC
TRBJ2-5	TRBV14	NA	NA	CASSPGYQETQYF	TGTGCCAGCAGCCCAGGGTACCAAGAGACCCAGTACTTC
TRBJ1-5	TRBV7-2	NA	NA	CASSLRVTEISNQPQHF	TGTGCCAGCAGCTTAAGGGTAACAGAGATTAGCAATCAGCCCCAGCATTTT
TRBJ1-1	TRBV28	TRBD1	NA	CASCRGRGTEAFF	TGTGCCAGCTGCAGGGGGCGCGGTACTGAAGCTTTCTTT
TRBJ2-5	TRBV4-3	NA	NA	CASSQSFTGSETQYF	TGCGCCAGCAGCCAATCCTTCACAGGGTCAGAGACCCAGTACTTC
TRBJ1-6	TRBV27	NA	NA	CASSFGNSPLHF	TGTGCCAGCAGTTTCGGTAATTCACCCCTCCACTTT
TRBJ2-3	TRBV11-2	NA	few	CASSLENRNTDTQYF	TGTGCCAGCAGCTTAGAAAACAGAAACACAGATACGCAGTATTTT
TRBJ2-1	TRBV7-9	TRBD1	once	CASSSRTGGSSYNEQFF	TGTGCCAGCAGCTCAAGGACAGGTGGTAGCTCCTACAATGAGCAGTTCTTC